The 27 T cell receptor beta chains below were found in one sample sequenced in a study of OX40 agonist ivuxolimab in advanced cancers. Receptor amplification or capture employed the immunoSEQ multiplex PCR assay. In its TCRdb copy, this immuneACCESS table keeps in-frame sequences only and misses some clones. Where compared with another copy, unresolved V genes explain less than half of these, and the others have no known cause. This sample has roughly 70,000 clones in its table, and about four fifths of those were observed once. The ten largest clones capture around 5.1% of the sample. The specimen was CD4+ or CD8+ T cells sorted from blood, collected in a trial of the OX40 agonist ivuxolimab. The receptors shown here come from an adult with an advanced solid tumor such as melanoma, head and neck, liver or kidney cancer.

CDR3 loop: CASTAGVGDTQYF. The CDR3 DNA reads as TGTGCCAGCACGGCGGGGGTTGGAGATACGCAGTATTTT. This chain uses TRBV7-3 with TRBJ2-3; 7 nucleotides match TRBD2. CDR3 length equals 13 residues. Germline CDR1 reads SGHTA; CDR2 reads FQGTGA. Trimming at V came to 7 bases and at J to 5 bases, leaving 6 bases not matched to a gene. Based on the CDR3 plus reference TRBV7-3 and TRBJ2-3, the full variable domain is GAGVSQTPSNKVTEKGKYVELRCDPISGHTALYWYRQSLGQGPEFLIYFQGTGAADDSGLPNDRFFAVRPEGSVSTLKIQRTERGDSAVYLCASTAGVGDTQYFGPGTRLTVL.

The chain joins TRBV2 to TRBJ2-3; 7 bases map to TRBD1. Germline V CDR1 and CDR2: SNHLY, FYNNEI. The CDR3 contains 15 residues. V lost 6 bases, J lost 2 bases, and 8 bases stayed unmatched. The CDR3: CASRERQGPTDTQYF. CDR3 DNA: TGTGCCAGCAGGGAGAGACAGGGACCCACAGATACGCAGTATTTT.

This clone was observed once. J is TRBJ1-6 and V is TRBV7-8; 8 bases agree with TRBD1. J was trimmed by 9 bases and V by 3 bases; bases with no gene match: 10. Germline lookup yields CDR1 SGHVS and CDR2 FQNEAQ. This CDR3 region has 16 residues. The chain's CDR3 is CASSFIVGTGGSPLHF. Here the CDR3 DNA reads TGTGCCAGCAGCTTTATAGTTGGGACAGGTGGTTCACCCCTCCACTTT.

The chain recombines TRBV11-1 with TRBJ2-1; no definite D call. Deletions cut 5 bases from V and 9 bases from J, with 11 bases between. Germline CDR1 SGHAT, CDR2 FQDESV (reference sequence). The CDR3 totals 12 residues. The CDR3 nucleotides read TGTGCCAGCAGCCCCCCTTGGGGTGAGCAGTTCTTC. It encodes CASSPPWGEQFF.

Only a few counts were recorded for this clone. The chain uses TRBV9 and TRBJ1-3; D gene ambiguous. Trimming removed 0 bases at V and 0 bases at J, with 7 bases between. CDR1 and CDR2 from the germline V gene are SGDLS and YYNGEE. This CDR3 has 15 amino acids. The CDR3 reads CASSVDGNSGNTIYF. The CDR3 DNA sequence: TGTGCCAGCAGCGTAGACGGCAACTCTGGAAACACCATATATTTT. The entire variable domain, with the rest obtained from reference TRBV9 and TRBJ1-3, is as follows: DSGVTQTPKHLITATGQRVTLRCSPRSGDLSVYWYQQSLDQGLQFLIQYYNGEERAKGNILERFSAQQFPDLHSELNLSSLELGDSALYFCASSVDGNSGNTIYFGEGSWLTVV.

The CDR3 bases are TGTGCCAGCCACCGAACGGCAGCCCAAGAGACCCAGTACTTC. Translation gives CASHRTAAQETQYF. The genes are TRBV28 and TRBJ2-5, with D hard to call. Trimming pared 8 bases from V and 1 base from J, leaving 14 bases between. This CDR3 is built from 14 residues. Per the germline V gene, CDR1 is MDHEN and CDR2 is SYDVKM.

The V gene is TRBV27, the J gene TRBJ2-5, with 7 bases fitting TRBD2. CDR3 length: 14 amino acids. Germline loops: CDR1 MNHEY, CDR2 SMNVEV (reference sequence). Trimming at V came to 5 bases and at J to 4 bases, leaving 7 bases not matched to a gene. CDR3 protein: CASSKTGGGETQYF. CDR3 nucleotides: TGTGCCAGCAGTAAAACTGGGGGGGGAGAGACCCAGTACTTC.

The chain employs TRBV6-5 and TRBJ2-7; the match to TRBD1 covers 10 bases. The CDR3 runs to 12 residues. Looked up from germline, CDR1 is MNHEY and CDR2 is SVGAGI. The V gene end was trimmed by 6 bases and the J gene end by 4 bases; junction bases not matched to a gene: 0. CDR3 residues: CASRDRGYEQYF. The CDR3 DNA is TGTGCCAGCAGGGACAGGGGGTACGAGCAGTACTTC.

This clone was seen a handful of times. The chain carries TRBV9 and TRBJ1-5, with D possibly being TRBD1 (6 bases). There are 18 residues in the CDR3. Trimming left V 3 bases short and J 0 bases short, with 19 bases between. The V gene's germline CDR1 is SGDLS and CDR2 YYNGEE. The CDR3 loop reads CASSARHRDFNSNQPQHF. The CDR3 coding sequence is TGTGCCAGCAGCGCTCGTCACAGGGACTTCAATAGCAATCAGCCCCAGCATTTT.

The chain is built from TRBV6-1 and TRBJ1-1; TRBD1 matches at 8 bases. The CDR3 is made up of 16 amino acids. The trim removed 0 bases at V and 3 bases at J, leaving 6 bases unmatched. Germline lookup yields CDR1 MNHNS and CDR2 SASEGT. DNA of the CDR3: TGTGCCAGCAGTGAAGCAGGACAGGGATCCTACACTGAAGCTTTCTTT. The encoded protein is CASSEAGQGSYTEAFF.

This clone was recorded a few times. The chain has TRBV5-4 and TRBJ2-3; no clear D gene. V was cut by 0 bases and J by 0 bases, with 5 bases left in between. The CDR3 loop spans 14 amino acids. The germline V gene has CDR1 SGHNT and CDR2 YYREEE (reference sequence). The CDR3 loop reads CASSLDSSTDTQYF. Here the CDR3 DNA reads TGTGCCAGCAGCTTGGACTCTAGCACAGATACGCAGTATTTT.

This clone was counted between two and nine times. V is TRBV6-1 and J is TRBJ2-7; 14 bases fit TRBD2. Trimming removed 6 bases from V and 7 bases from J; junction bases left unmatched: 8. The germline V gene encodes CDR1 MNHNS and CDR2 SASEGT. CDR3 length: 15 residues. The CDR3 nucleotides read TGTGCCAGCAGCCTGGGACTAGCGGGAGTACGGGAGCAGTACTTC. Translating gives CASSLGLAGVREQYF.

The chain carries TRBV4-2 and TRBJ1-1, with 7 bases lining up with TRBD1. V was clipped by 3 bases and J by 0 bases; unmatched bases: 7. Germline V gene sequence: CDR1 LGHNA, CDR2 YNFKEQ. The CDR3 has 16 amino acids. This CDR3 reads CASSQETGTMNTEAFF. The CDR3 DNA follows: TGTGCCAGCAGCCAGGAGACAGGGACGATGAACACTGAAGCTTTCTTT.

The genes are TRBV6-1 and TRBJ2-7; tentatively, D is TRBD2 (7 bases). Trimming cost V 8 bases and J 6 bases, with 20 bases left between them. This CDR3 has 14 residues. Germline CDR1 reads MNHNS; CDR2 reads SASEGT. The CDR3 region is CASGTRGRGGEQYF. The CDR3, as DNA: TGTGCCAGCGGGACCCGTGGGAGGGGGGGCGAGCAGTACTTC.

The rearrangement uses TRBV5-5 and TRBJ1-4; 8 nucleotides align to TRBD1. CDR3 length equals 16 residues. V lost 2 bases, J lost 3 bases, and 6 bases stayed unmatched. CDR1 is SGHKS and CDR2 is YYEKEE in the germline V gene (reference sequence). The CDR3 sequence is CASSFSGQGPNEKLFF. Written as DNA, the CDR3 is TGTGCCAGCAGCTTTTCCGGACAGGGTCCTAATGAAAAACTGTTTTTT.

The chain uses TRBV21-1 and TRBJ2-7; TRBD2 is the table's D call and was not checked against the DNA. TRBV21-1 is noted as a pseudogene. The CDR3 has 14 amino acids. The CDR3 bases are TGTGCCAGCAGCAAAGGTCCACCCGAGGGCGAGCAGTACTTC. Its translation: CASSKGPPEGEQYF.

The chain couples TRBV2 to TRBJ1-4; D not certain. CDR1 SNHLY and CDR2 FYNNEI come from the germline V gene. Deletions cut 8 bases from V and 0 bases from J, with 10 bases between. CDR3 length: 14 amino acids. The CDR3 reads CASGRSTTNEKLFF. CDR3 DNA sequence: TGTGCCAGCGGAAGATCGACAACTAATGAAAAACTGTTTTTT.

The chain combines TRBV7-2 with TRBJ2-7; D is undetermined. The CDR3 length is 13 residues. The V end was cut by 5 bases, the J end by 4 bases, with 12 bases between. Germline V gene sequence: CDR1 SGHTA, CDR2 FQGNSA. CDR3 DNA sequence: TGTGCCAGCAGCGTCGGTGTAAGTTACGAGCAGTACTTC. It specifies CASSVGVSYEQYF.

Only one count was recorded for this clone. The chain recombines TRBV27 with TRBJ2-1, with TRBD2 as a possible D gene (6 bases). The CDR3 has 16 residues. CDR1 and CDR2 (germline): MNHEY, SMNVEV (reference sequence). V gave up 3 bases and J gave up 0 bases, with 12 bases separating them. The DNA for the CDR3 is TGTGCCAGCAGTTTGGGACTCACGTCCTCCTACAATGAGCAGTTCTTC. It translates to CASSLGLTSSYNEQFF.

This chain links TRBV5-1 with TRBJ1-1; D gene unclear. Deletions cut 0 bases from V and 5 bases from J, with 11 bases between. The CDR3 spans 14 residues. CDR1 SGHRS and CDR2 YFSETQ come from the germline V gene. This CDR3 reads CASSLALELTEAFF. Here the CDR3 DNA reads TGCGCCAGCAGCTTGGCCCTGGAGCTGACTGAAGCTTTCTTT.

CDR3 coding DNA: TGTGCCATCAGTGAGGACAGGGGGCCGACTTTCTTT. Its translation: CAISEDRGPTFF. This rearrangement joins TRBV10-3 to TRBJ1-1, with TRBD1 identical over 10 bases. The CDR3 has 12 amino acids. Looked up from germline, CDR1 is ENHRY and CDR2 is SYGVKD. V was pared by 2 bases and J by 12 bases, with 3 bases of the junction left unmatched.

This rearrangement joins TRBV10-3 to TRBJ1-2, with 9 nucleotides matching TRBD1. Germline V CDR1 and CDR2: ENHRY, SYGVKD. The CDR3 is made up of 15 amino acids. Trimming at V came to 6 bases and at J to 2 bases, leaving 7 bases not matched to a gene. The CDR3 DNA follows: TGTGCCATCAGCGTCAGGGACAGGGAGAACTATGGCTACACCTTC. Its translation is CAISVRDRENYGYTF.

This chain links TRBV7-2 with TRBJ2-2, with D possibly TRBD1 on 5 matching bases. This CDR3 has 13 residues. V lost 8 bases to trimming and J lost 6 bases, with 13 bases between them. Germline V gene lookup returns CDR1 SGHTA and CDR2 FQGNSA. The CDR3 loop reads CASGARYPGELFF. CDR3 sequence (DNA): TGTGCCAGCGGGGCTCGATACCCCGGGGAGCTGTTTTTT.

The V gene is TRBV10-3, the J gene TRBJ2-7; 7 positions match TRBD1. The CDR3 length is 13 residues. Germline CDR1 and CDR2: ENHRY and SYGVKD. V shed 7 bases and J 5 bases; nucleotides not matched to a gene: 8. CDR3 DNA sequence: TGTGCCATCAAGAAGGCAGGGGGTGACGAGCAGTACTTC. Protein: CAIKKAGGDEQYF.

The J gene is TRBJ2-4, the V gene TRBV27; D gene ambiguous. V dropped 6 bases and J dropped 1 base, with 10 bases sitting between them. This CDR3 spans 14 amino acids. CDR1 is MNHEY and CDR2 is SMNVEV in the germline V gene (reference sequence). This CDR3 reads CASRETAAKNIQYF. As DNA, the CDR3 is TGTGCCAGCAGAGAGACCGCGGCCAAAAACATTCAGTACTTC.

The genes are TRBV5-1 and TRBJ2-2, with TRBD1 matching 8 bases. The CDR3 covers 16 residues. Germline CDR1 is SGHRS and CDR2 is YFSETQ. Trimming took 0 bases from V and 0 from J; bases not matched to a gene: 1. The CDR3 coding sequence is TGCGCCAGCAGCTTGGCAGGGGGCGCGAACACCGGGGAGCTGTTTTTT. It is translated as CASSLAGGANTGELFF.

CDR3 protein: CASSPSNTEAFF. The CDR3 bases are TGTGCCAGCTCACCTTCGAACACTGAAGCTTTCTTT. The chain joins TRBV18 to TRBJ1-1; no definite D call. CDR3 length: 12 amino acids. Germline CDR1 reads KGHSH; CDR2 reads LQKENI. Deletions cut 3 bases from V and 1 base from J, with 3 bases between.